The clone carrying this T cell receptor beta chain was seen a handful of times. The V and J ends lost 3 bases and 3 bases respectively, with 12 bases between them. CDR1 and CDR2 (germline): MNHEY, SMNVEV (reference sequence). This CDR3 region has 14 residues. This entry comes from a study of blood T cell repertoires in COVID-19. Study-level information: Both acute and convalescent COVID-19 samples were obtained from the United States, Italy and Spain. T cells, B-cell-depleted T cells, or PBMCs supplied cDNA or gDNA.

As handled by the study authors: Cell counts per sample came from amplifying reference gene primers. The protocol was immunoSEQ multiplex PCR, while the TCRdb copy is restricted to in-frame clones and leaves out a portion. D and trimming come from the DNA, and the V and J calls and clone size come from that table. The sample has some 13,000 clones; 80% to 90% are singletons. The TCR originated in a man older than 75 with acute or convalescent COVID-19. The chain uses TRBV27 and TRBJ2-7; D uncertain. The sample was peripheral blood. CDR3 DNA: TGTGCCAGCAGTTTCGCTGGCCCCAACTACGAGCAGTACTTC. Translation gives CASSFAGPNYEQYF.